This T cell receptor (beta chain) was observed in a study of CXCR3-negative and CXCR3-positive naive CD8 T cells. Whole-study findings and limits: TRBV-TRBJ usage was similar across naive CXCR3 subsets but distinct in memory cells.

Notes on this clonotype: No antigen is known for it.

The CDR3 is made up of 16 amino acids. From germline, CDR1 is SEHNR and CDR2 FQNEAQ (reference sequence). UMI labels and 5' RACE were used to prepare the TRB cDNA libraries. TCRdb reprocessed the 5' RACE reads, keeping one entry per CDR3 protein, no DNA. The specimen's table records around 96,000 distinct CDR3 sequences. CD8+ T cell subsets were each sorted in triplicate, 300,000 or so cells apiece. The TCR originated in a human donor in good health. Some clones in this sample may be carry-over from other donors' samples. This rearrangement joins TRBV7-9 to TRBJ1-1; TCRdb selects TRBD1, and the lack of DNA leaves this call unchecked. Sequenced material: naive CXCR3- CD8+ T cells from blood. As for subset: CD45RO-CCR7+CD27+CD95- naive CD8+ T cells lacking CXCR3 (TNR3-). The CDR3 protein is CASSPQMGQGITEAFF.